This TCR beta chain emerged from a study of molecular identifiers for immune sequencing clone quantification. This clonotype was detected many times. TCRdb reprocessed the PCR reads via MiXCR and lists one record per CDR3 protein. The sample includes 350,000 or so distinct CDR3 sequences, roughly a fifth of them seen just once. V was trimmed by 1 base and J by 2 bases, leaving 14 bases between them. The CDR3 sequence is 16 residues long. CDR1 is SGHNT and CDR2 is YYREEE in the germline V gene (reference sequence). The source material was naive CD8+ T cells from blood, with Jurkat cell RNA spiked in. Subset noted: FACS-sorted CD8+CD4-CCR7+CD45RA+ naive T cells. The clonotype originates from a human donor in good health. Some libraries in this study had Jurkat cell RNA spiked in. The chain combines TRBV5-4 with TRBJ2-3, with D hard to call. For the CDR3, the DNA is TGTGCCAGCAGCTTGTTAACAGCCGCGAACACAGATACGCAGTATTTT. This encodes CASSLLTAANTDTQYF.